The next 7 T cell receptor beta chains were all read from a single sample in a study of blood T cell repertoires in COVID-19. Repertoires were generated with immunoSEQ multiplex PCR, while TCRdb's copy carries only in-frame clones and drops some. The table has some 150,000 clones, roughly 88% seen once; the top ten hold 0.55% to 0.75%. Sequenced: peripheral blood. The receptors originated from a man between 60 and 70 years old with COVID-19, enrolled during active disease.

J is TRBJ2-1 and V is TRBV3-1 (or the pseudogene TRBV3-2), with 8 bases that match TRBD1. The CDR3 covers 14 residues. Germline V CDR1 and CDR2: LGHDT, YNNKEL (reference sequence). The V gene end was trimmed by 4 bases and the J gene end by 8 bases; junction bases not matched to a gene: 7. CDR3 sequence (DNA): TGTGCCAGCAGCCTCCAGCAGGGGGCCTATGAGCAGTTCTTC. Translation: CASSLQQGAYEQFF.

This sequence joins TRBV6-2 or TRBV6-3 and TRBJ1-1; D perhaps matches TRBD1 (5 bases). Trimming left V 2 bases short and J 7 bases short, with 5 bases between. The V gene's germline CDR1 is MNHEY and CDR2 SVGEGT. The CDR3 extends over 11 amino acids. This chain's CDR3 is CASSYRGEAFF. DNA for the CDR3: TGTGCCAGCAGTTACAGGGGTGAAGCTTTCTTT.

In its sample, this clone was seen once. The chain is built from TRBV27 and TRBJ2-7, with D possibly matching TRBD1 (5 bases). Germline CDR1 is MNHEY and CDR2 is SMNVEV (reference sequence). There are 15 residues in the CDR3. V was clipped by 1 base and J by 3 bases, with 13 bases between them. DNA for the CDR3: TGTGCCAGCAGTTTATTAAAGGGGTTGGGCTACGAGCAGTACTTC. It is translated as CASSLLKGLGYEQYF.

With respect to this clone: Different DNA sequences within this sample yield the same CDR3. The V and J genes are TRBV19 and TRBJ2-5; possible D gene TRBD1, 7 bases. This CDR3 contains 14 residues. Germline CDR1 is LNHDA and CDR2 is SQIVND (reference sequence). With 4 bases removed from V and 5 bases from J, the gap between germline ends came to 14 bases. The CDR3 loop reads CASSTPGGWETQYF. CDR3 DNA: TGTGCCAGTAGTACCCCAGGGGGGTGGGAGACCCAGTACTTC.

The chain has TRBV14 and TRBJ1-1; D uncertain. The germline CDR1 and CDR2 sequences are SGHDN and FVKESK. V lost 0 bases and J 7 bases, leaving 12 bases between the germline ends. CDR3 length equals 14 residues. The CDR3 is CASSQDLRAGEAFF. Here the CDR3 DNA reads TGTGCCAGCAGCCAAGATTTGAGAGCCGGTGAAGCTTTCTTT.

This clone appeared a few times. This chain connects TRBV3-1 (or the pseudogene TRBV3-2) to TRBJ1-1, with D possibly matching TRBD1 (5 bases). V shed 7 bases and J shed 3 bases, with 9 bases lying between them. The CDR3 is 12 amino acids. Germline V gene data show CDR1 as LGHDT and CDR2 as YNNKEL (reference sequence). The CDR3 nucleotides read TGTGCCAGCACCTCAGGGTACACTGAAGCTTTCTTT. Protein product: CASTSGYTEAFF.

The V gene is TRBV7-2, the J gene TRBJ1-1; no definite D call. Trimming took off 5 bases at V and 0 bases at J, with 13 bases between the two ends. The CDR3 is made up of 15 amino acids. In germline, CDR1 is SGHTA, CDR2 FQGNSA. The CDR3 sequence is CASSKATAMNTEAFF. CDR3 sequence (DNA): TGTGCCAGCAGCAAAGCAACAGCCATGAACACTGAAGCTTTCTTT.